This T cell receptor (beta chain) was sequenced for a study of T cell repertoires in cytomegalovirus infection. Germline V gene sequence: CDR1 MDHEN, CDR2 SYDVKM. The CDR3 runs 19 residues. V lost 7 bases and J lost 5; bases outside the gene matches: 24. Each CDR3 protein gets one entry after TCRdb re-called the reads with MiXCR. This table holds around 550,000 distinct CDR3 sequences, approximately 25% found once. The specimen was PBMCs. The sequence was collected from a human donor in good health (CMV status not recorded). Some clones in this sample may be carry-over from other donors' samples. J is TRBJ2-5 and V is TRBV28, with 8 bases identical to TRBD2. The CDR3 region has the DNA TGTGCCAGCAACCATCAAGGGACCTCCAGCGGGAGAGGATGGGAGACCCAGTACTTC. This codes for CASNHQGTSSGRGWETQYF.